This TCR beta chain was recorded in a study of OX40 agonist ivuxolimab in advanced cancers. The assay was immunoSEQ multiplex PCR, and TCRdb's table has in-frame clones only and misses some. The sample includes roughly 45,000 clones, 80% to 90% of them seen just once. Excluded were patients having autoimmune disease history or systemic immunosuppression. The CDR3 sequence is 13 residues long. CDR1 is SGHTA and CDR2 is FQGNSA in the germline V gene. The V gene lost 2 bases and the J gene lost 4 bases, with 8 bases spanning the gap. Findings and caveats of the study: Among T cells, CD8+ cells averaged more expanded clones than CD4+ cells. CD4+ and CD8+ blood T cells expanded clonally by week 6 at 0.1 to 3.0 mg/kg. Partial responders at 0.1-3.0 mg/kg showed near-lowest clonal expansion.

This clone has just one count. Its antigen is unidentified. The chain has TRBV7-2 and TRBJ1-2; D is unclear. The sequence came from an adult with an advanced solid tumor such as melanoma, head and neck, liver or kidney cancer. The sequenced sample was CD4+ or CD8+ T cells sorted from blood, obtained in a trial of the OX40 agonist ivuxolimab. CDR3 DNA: TGTGCCAGCAGCTTATTGACGGCCTATGGCTACACCTTC. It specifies CASSLLTAYGYTF.